The T cell receptor (beta chain) described here comes from a study of T cells in Graves' hyperthyroidism and ophthalmopathy. Researchers amplified the TCR beta CDR3 regions from RNA transcripts. The TCR CDR3 was amplified in a first-round RT-PCR using the HTBI primer set. TCRdb fed the multiplex PCR reads into MiXCR, producing one record per CDR3 protein. Of fewer than 750,000 distinct CDR3 sequences detected, more than 12% appear once; the ten largest clones hold approximately 12%. The J segment lost 6 bases and the V segment lost 2 bases, leaving 7 bases of the junction unmatched. The germline gives CDR1 MNHEY, CDR2 SVGEGT. This CDR3 contains 17 residues. This clonotype was seen ten or more times.

V usage is TRBV6-2 or TRBV6-3 and J usage is TRBJ2-1, with TRBD2 matching over 13 bases. This clonotype was sampled from a woman in her 50s with Graves' ophthalmopathy. Sequencing was carried out using blood. The CDR3 bases are TGTGCCAGCAGTTACCCCCGACTAGCGGGAGGTGTCAATGAGCAGTTCTTC. Translation: CASSYPRLAGGVNEQFF.